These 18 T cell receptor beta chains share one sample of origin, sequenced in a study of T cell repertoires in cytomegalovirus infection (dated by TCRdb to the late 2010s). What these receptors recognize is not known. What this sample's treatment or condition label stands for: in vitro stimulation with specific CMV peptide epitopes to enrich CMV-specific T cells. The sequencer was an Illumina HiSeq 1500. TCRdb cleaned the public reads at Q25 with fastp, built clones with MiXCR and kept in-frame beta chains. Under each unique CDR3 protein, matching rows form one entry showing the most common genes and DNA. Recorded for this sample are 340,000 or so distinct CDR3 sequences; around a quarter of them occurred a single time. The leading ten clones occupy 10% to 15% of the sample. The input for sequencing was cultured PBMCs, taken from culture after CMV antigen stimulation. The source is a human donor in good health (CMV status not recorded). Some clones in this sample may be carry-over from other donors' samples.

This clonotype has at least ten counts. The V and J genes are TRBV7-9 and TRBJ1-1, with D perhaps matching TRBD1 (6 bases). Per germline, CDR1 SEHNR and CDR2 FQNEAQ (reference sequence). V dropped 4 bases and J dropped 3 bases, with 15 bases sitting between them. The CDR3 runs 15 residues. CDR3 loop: CASSSIKQGHTEAFF. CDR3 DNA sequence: TGTGCCAGCAGCTCCATCAAACAGGGACACACTGAAGCTTTCTTT.

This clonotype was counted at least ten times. Here the CDR3 reads CASSLAATGADTQYF. CDR3 DNA: TGTGCCAGCAGCTTAGCAGCCACTGGGGCAGATACGCAGTATTTT. The chain employs TRBV7-9 and TRBJ2-3; D ambiguous. The CDR3 has 15 residues. Germline V CDR1 and CDR2: SEHNR, FQNEAQ (reference sequence). Trimming shortened V by 0 bases and J by 4 bases, and 11 bases separated the two germline ends.

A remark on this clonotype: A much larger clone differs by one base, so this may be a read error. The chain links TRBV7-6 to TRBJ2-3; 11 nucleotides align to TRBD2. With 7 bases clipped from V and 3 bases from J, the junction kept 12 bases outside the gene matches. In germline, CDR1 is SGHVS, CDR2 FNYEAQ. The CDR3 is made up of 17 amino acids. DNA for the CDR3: TGTGCCAGCAATCAATTTGGACTAGCGGGTATGACAGATACGCAGTATTTT. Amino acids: CASNQFGLAGMTDTQYF.

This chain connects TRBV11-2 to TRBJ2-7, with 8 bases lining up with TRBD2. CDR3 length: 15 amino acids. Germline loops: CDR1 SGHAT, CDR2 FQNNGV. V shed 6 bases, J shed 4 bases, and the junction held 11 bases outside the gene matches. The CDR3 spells CASRLPGTRVYEQYF. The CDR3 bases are TGTGCCAGCAGGTTACCCGGGACTAGAGTGTACGAGCAGTACTTC.

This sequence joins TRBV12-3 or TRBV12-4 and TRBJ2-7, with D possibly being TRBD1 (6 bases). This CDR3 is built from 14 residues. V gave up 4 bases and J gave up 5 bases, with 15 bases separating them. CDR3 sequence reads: CASSSYRDMDEQYV. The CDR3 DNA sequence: TGTGCCAGCAGTTCGTACAGGGATATGGACGAGCAGTACGTC.

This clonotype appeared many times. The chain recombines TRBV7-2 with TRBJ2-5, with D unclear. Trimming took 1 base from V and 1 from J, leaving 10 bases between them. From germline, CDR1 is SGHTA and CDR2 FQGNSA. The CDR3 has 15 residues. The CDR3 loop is CASSLDGRSQETQYF. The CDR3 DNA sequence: TGTGCCAGCAGCTTAGATGGCCGGTCCCAAGAGACCCAGTACTTC.

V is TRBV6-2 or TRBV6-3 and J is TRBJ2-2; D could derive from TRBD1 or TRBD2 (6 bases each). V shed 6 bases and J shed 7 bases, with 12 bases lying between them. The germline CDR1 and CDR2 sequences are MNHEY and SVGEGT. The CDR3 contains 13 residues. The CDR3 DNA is TGTGCCAGCAGCACAGGAGGGGGCGGGGAGCTGTTTTTT. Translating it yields CASSTGGGGELFF.

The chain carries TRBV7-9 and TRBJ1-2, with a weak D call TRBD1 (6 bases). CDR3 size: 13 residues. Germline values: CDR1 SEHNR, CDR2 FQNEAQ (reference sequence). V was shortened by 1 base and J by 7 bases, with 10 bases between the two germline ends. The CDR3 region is CASSLGLQGGYTF. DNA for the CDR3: TGTGCCAGCAGCTTAGGCCTACAGGGTGGCTACACCTTC.

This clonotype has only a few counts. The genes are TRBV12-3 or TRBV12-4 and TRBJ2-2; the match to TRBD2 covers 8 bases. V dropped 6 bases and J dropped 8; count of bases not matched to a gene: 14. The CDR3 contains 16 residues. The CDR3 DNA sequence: TGTGCCAGCAGCCACCCTAGCGGGCACTTGATAGGGGAGCTGTTTTTT. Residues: CASSHPSGHLIGELFF.

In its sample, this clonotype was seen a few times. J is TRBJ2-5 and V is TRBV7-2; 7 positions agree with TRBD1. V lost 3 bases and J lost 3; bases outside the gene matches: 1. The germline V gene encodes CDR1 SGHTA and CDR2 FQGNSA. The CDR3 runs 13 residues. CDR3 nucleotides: TGTGCCAGCAGCTTTCAGGGGGAAGAGACCCAGTACTTC. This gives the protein CASSFQGEETQYF. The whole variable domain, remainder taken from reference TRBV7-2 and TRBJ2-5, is GAGVSQSPSNKVTEKGKDVELRCDPISGHTALYWYRQSLGQGLEFLIYFQGNSAPDKSGLPSDRFSAERTGGSVSTLTIQRTQQEDSAVYLCASSFQGEETQYFGPGTRLLVL.

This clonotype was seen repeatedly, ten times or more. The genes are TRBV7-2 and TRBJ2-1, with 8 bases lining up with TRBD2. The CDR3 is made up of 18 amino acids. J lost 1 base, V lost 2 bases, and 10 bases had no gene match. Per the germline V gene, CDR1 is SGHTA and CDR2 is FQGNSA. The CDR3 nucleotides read TGTGCCAGCAGCTTACTCCTAGAACTAGCGGCATCCTACAATGAGCAGTTCTTC. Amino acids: CASSLLLELAASYNEQFF.

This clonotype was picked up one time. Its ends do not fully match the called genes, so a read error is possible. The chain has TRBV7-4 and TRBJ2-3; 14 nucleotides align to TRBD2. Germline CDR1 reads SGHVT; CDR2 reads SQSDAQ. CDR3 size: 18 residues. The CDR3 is CASSLWGTSGRSTGTQYF. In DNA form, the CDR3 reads TGTGCCAGCAGCTTATGGGGGACTAGCGGGAGAAGCACAGGTACGCAGTATTTT. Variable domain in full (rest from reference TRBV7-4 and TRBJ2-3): GAGVSQSPRYKVAKRGRDVALRCDSISGHVTLYWYRQTLGQGSEVLTYSQSDAQRDKSGRPSGRFSAERPERSVSTLKIQRTEQGDSAVYLCASSLWGTSGRSTGTQYFGPGTRLTVL.

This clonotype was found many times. The CDR3 is CASSFNVQETQYF. Written as DNA, the CDR3 is TGTGCCAGCAGCTTTAACGTCCAAGAGACCCAGTACTTC. The rearrangement uses TRBV7-3 and TRBJ2-5; D is undetermined. Per the germline V gene, CDR1 is SGHTA and CDR2 is FQGTGA. Trimming left V 3 bases short and J 1 base short, with 6 bases between. The CDR3 extends over 13 amino acids.

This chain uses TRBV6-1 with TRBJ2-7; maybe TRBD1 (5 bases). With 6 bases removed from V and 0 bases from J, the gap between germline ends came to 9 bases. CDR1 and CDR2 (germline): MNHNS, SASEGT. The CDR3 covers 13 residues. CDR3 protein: CASSKQVSYEQYF. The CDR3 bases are TGTGCCAGCAGCAAACAGGTCTCCTACGAGCAGTACTTC.

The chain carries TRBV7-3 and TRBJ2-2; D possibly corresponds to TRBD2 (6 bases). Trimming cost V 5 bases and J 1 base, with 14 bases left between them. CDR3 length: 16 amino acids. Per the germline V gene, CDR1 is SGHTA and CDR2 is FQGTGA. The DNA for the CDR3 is TGTGCCAGCAGCCCCTACAGGAGGGAGAACACCGGGGAGCTGTTTTTT. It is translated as CASSPYRRENTGELFF.

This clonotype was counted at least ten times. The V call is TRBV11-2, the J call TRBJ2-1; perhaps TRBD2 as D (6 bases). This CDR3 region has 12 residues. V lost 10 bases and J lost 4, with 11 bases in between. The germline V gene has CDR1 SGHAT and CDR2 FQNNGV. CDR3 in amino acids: CATSEGYNEQFF. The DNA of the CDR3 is TGTGCCACCTCGGAGGGATACAATGAGCAGTTCTTC.

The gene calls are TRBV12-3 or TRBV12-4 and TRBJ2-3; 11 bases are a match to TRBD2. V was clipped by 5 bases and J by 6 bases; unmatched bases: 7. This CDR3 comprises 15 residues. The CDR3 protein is CASSGTSGSWDTQYF. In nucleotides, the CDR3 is TGTGCCAGCAGTGGAACTAGCGGGAGCTGGGATACGCAGTATTTT.

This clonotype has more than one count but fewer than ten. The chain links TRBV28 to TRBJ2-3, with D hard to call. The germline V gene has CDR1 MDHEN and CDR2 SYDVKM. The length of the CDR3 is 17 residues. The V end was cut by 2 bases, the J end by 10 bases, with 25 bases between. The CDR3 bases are TGTGCCAGCAGTTTACTTGGGCGGAACCTTCTTGATTTGGCGCAGTATTTT. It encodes CASSLLGRNLLDLAQYF.